This TCR beta chain was identified in a study of PD-L1 blockade in urothelial cancer. On the study more broadly: T cells numbered a median of approximately 130,000 in the blood samples.

Time point here: peripheral blood 6 weeks after treatment start. PCRs were each spiked with synthetic TCR analog templates. TCRdb keeps only in-frame clones here, not all; method: immunoSEQ multiplex PCR. The sample shows fewer than 90,000 clones, around 93% of them seen only once. Germline CDR1 WSHSY, CDR2 SAAADI. The CDR3 is made up of 16 amino acids. V shed 3 bases, J shed 3 bases, and the junction held 9 bases outside the gene matches. The receptor was derived from a woman of 80 years or more with urothelial cancer. The chain employs TRBV10-2 and TRBJ2-3, with 7 bases that match TRBD2. Sequenced material: PBMCs, taken around atezolizumab (anti-PD-L1) treatment. The CDR3 coding sequence is TGCGCCAGCAGTGACCTGGGGGGGTTCACGACAGATACGCAGTATTTT. Its translation is CASSDLGGFTTDTQYF.